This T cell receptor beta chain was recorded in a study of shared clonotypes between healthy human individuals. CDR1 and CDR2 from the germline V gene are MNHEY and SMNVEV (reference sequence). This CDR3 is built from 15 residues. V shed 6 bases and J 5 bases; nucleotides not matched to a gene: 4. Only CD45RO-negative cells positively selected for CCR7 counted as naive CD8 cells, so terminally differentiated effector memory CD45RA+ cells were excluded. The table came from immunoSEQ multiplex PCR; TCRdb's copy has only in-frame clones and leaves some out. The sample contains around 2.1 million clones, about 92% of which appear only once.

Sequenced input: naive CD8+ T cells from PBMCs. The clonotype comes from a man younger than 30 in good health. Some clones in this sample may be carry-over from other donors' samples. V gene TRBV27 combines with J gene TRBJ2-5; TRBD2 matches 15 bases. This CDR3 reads CASRGLAGGSETQYF. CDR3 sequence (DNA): TGTGCCAGCAGGGGACTAGCGGGAGGTTCCGAGACCCAGTACTTC.